The clone carrying this TCR beta chain was detected many times. What it recognizes is unknown. These data originate in a study of T cell repertoires in cytomegalovirus infection. Study overall: Public TCR beta signatures provided an indication of both CMV infection and a matching HLA type. Study-wide points: Totalled public TCR beta family frequency picked out people who carried CMV plus the relevant HLA. CMV-specific TCR beta clonotypes restricted by HLA-C dominated the ex vivo response.

TCRdb used MiXCR to reprocess the reads, holding one entry per CDR3 protein. The top ten clones hold around 4% of a sample with a few hundred thousand distinct CDR3 sequences, around a tenth of them seen once. This CDR3 comprises 15 residues. Germline V gene data show CDR1 as SGHTA and CDR2 as FQGNSA. V lost 5 bases and J lost 5; bases outside the gene matches: 9. Sequenced input: PBMCs. This rearrangement joins TRBV7-2 to TRBJ2-3, with 8 bases matching TRBD2. The sequence was collected from a human donor in good health (CMV status not recorded). Some clones in this sample may be carry-over from other donors' samples. The CDR3 region is CASSPPGLVGDTQYF. In DNA, the CDR3 is TGTGCCAGCAGCCCCCCGGGACTAGTTGGAGATACGCAGTATTTT.